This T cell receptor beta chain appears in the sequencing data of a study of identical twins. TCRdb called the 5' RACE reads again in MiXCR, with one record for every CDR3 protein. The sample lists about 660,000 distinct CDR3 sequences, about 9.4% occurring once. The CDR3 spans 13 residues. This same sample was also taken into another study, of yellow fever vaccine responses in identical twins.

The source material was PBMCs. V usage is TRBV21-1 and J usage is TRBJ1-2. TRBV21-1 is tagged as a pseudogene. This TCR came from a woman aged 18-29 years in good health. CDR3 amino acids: CASSKGRHYGYTF. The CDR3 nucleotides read TGTGCCAGCAGCAAAGGCAGGCACTATGGCTACACCTTC.